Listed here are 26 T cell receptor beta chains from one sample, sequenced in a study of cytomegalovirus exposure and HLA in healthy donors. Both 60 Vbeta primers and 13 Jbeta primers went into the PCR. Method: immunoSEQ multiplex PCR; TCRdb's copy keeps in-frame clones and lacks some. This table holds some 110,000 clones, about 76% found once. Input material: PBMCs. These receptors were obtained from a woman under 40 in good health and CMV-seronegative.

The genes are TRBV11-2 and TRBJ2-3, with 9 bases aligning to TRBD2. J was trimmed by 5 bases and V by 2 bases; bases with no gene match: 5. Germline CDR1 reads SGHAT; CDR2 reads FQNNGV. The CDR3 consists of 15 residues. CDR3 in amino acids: CASSLMGSGRDTQYF. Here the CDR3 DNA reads TGTGCCAGCAGCTTAATGGGTAGCGGGAGAGATACGCAGTATTTT.

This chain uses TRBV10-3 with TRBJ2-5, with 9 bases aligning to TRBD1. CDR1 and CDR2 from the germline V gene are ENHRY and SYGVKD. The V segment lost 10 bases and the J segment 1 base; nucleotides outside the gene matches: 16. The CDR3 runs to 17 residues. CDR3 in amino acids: CASRQGEAPYAQETQYF. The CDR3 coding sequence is TGTGCCAGCAGACAGGGGGAAGCACCCTACGCCCAAGAGACCCAGTACTTC.

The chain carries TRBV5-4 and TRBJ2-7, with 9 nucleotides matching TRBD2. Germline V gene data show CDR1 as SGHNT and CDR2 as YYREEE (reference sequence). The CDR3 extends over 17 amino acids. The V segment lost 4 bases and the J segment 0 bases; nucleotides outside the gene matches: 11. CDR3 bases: TGTGCCAGCAGCATCGACGTTAGCGGGAGAAGCTCCTACGAGCAGTACTTC. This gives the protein CASSIDVSGRSSYEQYF.

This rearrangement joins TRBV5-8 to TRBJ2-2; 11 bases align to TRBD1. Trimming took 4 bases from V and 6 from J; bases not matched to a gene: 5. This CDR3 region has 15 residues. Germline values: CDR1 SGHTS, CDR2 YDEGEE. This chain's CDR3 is CASSPGTGGSGELFF. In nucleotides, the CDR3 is TGTGCCAGCAGCCCGGGGACAGGGGGGTCCGGGGAGCTGTTTTTT.

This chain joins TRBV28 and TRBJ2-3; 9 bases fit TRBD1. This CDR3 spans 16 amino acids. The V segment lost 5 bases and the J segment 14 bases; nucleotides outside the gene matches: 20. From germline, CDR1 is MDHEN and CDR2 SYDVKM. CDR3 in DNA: TGTGCCAGCAGTCCCCAACAGGGGGCGGGGATCCTATGGGCGTATTTT. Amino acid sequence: CASSPQQGAGILWAYF.

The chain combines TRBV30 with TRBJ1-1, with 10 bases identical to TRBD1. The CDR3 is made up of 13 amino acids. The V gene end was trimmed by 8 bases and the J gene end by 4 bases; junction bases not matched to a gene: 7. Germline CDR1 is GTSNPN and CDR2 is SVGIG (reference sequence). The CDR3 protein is CARQGALGTEAFF. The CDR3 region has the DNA TGTGCCAGACAGGGGGCACTCGGCACTGAAGCTTTCTTT.

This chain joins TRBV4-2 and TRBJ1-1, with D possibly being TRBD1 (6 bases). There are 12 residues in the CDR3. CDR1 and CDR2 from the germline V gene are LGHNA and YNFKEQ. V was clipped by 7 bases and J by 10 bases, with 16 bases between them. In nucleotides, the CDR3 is TGTGCCAGCAACTTAGGGGGAGCGAGAGCTTTCTTT. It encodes CASNLGGARAFF.

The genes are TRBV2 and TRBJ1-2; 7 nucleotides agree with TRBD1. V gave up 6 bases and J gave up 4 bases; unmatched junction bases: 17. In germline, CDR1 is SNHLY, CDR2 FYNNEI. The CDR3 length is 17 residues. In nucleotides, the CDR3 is TGTGCCAGCAGCCCCGGGACAGACCTTCCTTTGACCTATGGCTACACCTTC. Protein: CASSPGTDLPLTYGYTF.

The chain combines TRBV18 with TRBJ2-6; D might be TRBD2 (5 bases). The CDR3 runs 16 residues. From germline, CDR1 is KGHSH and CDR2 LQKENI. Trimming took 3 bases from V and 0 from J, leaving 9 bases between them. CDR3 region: CASSPGLSSGANVLTF. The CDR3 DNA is TGTGCCAGCTCACCTGGACTTTCCTCTGGGGCCAACGTCCTGACTTTC. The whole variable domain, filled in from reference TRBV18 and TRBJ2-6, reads NAGVMQNPRHLVRRRGQEARLRCSPMKGHSHVYWYRQLPEEGLKFMVYLQKENIIDESGMPKERFSAEFPKEGPSILRIQQVVRGDSAAYFCASSPGLSSGANVLTFGAGSRLTVL.

DNA for the CDR3: TGTGCCAGCAGTGCCGACGGGGGGATTGGGGCTTTCTTT. It yields the protein CASSADGGIGAFF. The chain is built from TRBV6-1 and TRBJ1-1; TRBD1 is a possible D gene (5 bases). V was clipped by 4 bases and J by 11 bases, with 17 bases between them. CDR3 length: 13 amino acids. In germline, CDR1 is MNHNS, CDR2 SASEGT.

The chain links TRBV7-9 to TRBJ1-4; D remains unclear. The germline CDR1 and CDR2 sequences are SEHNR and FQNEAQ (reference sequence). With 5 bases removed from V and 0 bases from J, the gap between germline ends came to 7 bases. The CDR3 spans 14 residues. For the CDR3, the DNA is TGTGCCAGCAGCCAACATACAACTAATGAAAAACTGTTTTTT. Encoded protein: CASSQHTTNEKLFF.

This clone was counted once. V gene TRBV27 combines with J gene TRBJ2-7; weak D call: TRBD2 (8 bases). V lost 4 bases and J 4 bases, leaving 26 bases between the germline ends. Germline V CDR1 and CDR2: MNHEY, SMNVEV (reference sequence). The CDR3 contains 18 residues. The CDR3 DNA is TGTGCCAGCAGTTCGACGGACAGGTGGGGCGGGAGGTCATACGAGCAGTACTTC. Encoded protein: CASSSTDRWGGRSYEQYF.

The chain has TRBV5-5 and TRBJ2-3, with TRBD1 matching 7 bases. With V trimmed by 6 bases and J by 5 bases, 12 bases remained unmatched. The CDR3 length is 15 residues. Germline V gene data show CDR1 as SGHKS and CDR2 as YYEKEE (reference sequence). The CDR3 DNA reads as TGTGCCAGCATCGTCCGCGGACAGGCGGTAGATACGCAGTATTTT. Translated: CASIVRGQAVDTQYF.

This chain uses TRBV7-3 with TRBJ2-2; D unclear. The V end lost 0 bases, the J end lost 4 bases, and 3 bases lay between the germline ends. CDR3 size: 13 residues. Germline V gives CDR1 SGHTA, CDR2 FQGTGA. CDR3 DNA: TGTGCCAGCAGCTTAACCCTCACCGGGGAGCTGTTTTTT. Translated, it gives CASSLTLTGELFF.

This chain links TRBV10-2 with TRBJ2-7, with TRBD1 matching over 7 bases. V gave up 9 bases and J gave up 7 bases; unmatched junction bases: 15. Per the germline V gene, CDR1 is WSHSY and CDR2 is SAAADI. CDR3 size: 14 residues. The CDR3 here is CASAAGGPPREQYF. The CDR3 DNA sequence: TGCGCCAGTGCCGCAGGGGGACCTCCGAGAGAGCAGTACTTC.

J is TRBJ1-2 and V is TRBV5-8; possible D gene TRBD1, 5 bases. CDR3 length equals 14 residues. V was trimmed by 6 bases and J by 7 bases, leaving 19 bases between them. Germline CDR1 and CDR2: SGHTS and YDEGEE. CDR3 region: CASTMGDTGGGYTF. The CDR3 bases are TGTGCCAGCACCATGGGGGATACCGGGGGTGGCTACACCTTC.

This CDR3 is CASSRGGGGSFENIQYF. CDR3 DNA sequence: TGCGCCAGCAGCCGGGGGGGCGGGGGGTCTTTCGAAAACATTCAGTACTTC. The chain recombines TRBV5-1 with TRBJ2-4, with 8 positions matching TRBD2. Trimming removed 4 bases from V and 5 bases from J; junction bases left unmatched: 14. CDR1 is SGHRS and CDR2 is YFSETQ in the germline V gene. This CDR3 is built from 17 residues. The full variable domain, rest sourced from reference TRBV5-1 and TRBJ2-4, is KAGVTQTPRYLIKTRGQQVTLSCSPISGHRSVSWYQQTPGQGLQFLFEYFSETQRNKGNFPGRFSGRQFSNSRSEMNVSTLELGDSALYLCASSRGGGGSFENIQYFGAGTRLSVL.

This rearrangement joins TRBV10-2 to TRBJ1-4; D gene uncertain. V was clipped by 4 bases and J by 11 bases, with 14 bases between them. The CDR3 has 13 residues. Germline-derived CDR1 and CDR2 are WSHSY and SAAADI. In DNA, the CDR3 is TGCGCCAGCAGTGTCCCCGCTAGTGAGAAACTGTTTTTT. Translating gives CASSVPASEKLFF.

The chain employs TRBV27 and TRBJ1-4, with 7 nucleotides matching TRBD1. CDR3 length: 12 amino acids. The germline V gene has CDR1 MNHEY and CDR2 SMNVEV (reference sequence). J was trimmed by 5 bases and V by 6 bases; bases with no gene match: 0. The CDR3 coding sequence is TGTGCCAGCAGGACAGGGAATGAAAAACTGTTTTTT. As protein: CASRTGNEKLFF.

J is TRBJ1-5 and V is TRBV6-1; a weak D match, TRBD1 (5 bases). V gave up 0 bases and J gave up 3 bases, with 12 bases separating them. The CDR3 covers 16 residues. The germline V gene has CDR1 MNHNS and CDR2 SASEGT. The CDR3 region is CASSEASGGSNQPQHF. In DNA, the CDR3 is TGTGCCAGCAGTGAAGCGAGTGGGGGGTCCAATCAGCCCCAGCATTTT.

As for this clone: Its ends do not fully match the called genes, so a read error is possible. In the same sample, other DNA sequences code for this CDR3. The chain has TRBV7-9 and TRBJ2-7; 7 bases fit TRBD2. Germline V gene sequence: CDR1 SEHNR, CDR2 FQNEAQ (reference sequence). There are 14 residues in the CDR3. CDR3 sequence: CASSPPTSSYEQYF. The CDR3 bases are TGTGCCAGCAGCCCGCCGACTAGCAGCTACGAGCAGTACTTT. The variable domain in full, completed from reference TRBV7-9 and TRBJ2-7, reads DTGVSQNPRHKITKRGQNVTFRCDPISEHNRLYWYRQTLGQGPEFLTYFQNEAQLEKSRLLSDRFSAERPKGSFSTLEIQRTEQGDSAMYLCASSPPTSSYEQYFGPGTRLTVT.

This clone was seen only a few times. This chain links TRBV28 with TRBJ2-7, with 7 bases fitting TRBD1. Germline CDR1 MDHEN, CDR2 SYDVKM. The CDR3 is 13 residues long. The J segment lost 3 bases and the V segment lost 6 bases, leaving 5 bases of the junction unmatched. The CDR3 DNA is TGTGCCAGCAGATCCCGGGACAGCTACGAGCAGTACTTC. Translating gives CASRSRDSYEQYF.

CDR3 DNA sequence: TGTGCCAGCACTAGACTAGCGGGAGAGCGTAACGGGGAGCTGTTTTTT. It specifies CASTRLAGERNGELFF. This chain links TRBV28 with TRBJ2-2; 12 bases agree with TRBD2. V dropped 7 bases and J dropped 7; count of bases not matched to a gene: 10. Germline V gene data show CDR1 as MDHEN and CDR2 as SYDVKM. The length of the CDR3 is 16 residues.

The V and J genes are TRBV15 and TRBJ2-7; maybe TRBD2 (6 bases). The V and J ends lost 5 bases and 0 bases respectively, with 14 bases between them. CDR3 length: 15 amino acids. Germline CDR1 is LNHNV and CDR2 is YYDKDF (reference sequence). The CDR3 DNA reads TGTGCCACCAGCTCTTCGGGACTGCCCTCCTACGAGCAGTACTTC. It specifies CATSSSGLPSYEQYF.

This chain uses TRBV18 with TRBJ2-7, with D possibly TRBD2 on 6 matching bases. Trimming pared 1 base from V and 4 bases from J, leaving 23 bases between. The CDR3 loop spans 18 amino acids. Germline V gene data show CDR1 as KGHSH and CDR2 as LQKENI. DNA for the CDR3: TGTGCCAGCTCACCACAACGACGAACCCGGGACTTTTCATACGAGCAGTACTTC. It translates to CASSPQRRTRDFSYEQYF.

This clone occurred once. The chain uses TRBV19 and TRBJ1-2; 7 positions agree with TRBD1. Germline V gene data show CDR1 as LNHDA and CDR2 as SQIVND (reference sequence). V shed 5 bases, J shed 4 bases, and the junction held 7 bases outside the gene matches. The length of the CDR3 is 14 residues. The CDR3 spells CASSPQGLVYGYTF. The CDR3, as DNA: TGTGCCAGTAGTCCACAGGGGTTGGTCTATGGCTACACCTTC.